The 8 T cell receptor beta chains reported below all come from one sample, sequenced in a study of resident and recirculating memory T cells in vitiligo (dated by TCRdb to the late 2010s). Preparation of the library involved the immunoSEQ multiplex PCR assay. Sourced from immuneACCESS, this table was stored by TCRdb with only in-frame sequences that have V and J called. A share of the clones is absent; for the studies checked, an unresolved V gene accounts for under half, and the remainder has no known explanation. The sample data list around 78,000 clones, and around 90% of these were observed just once. Approximately 4.7% of the sample is held by the ten biggest clonotypes. Sequencing was carried out using blood. These receptors all stem from a male donor with vitiligo.

The chain recombines TRBV6-5 with TRBJ2-7, with 11 nucleotides matching TRBD2. With 6 bases clipped from V and 5 bases from J, the junction kept 12 bases outside the gene matches. CDR3 length: 16 residues. In germline, CDR1 is MNHEY, CDR2 SVGAGI. The CDR3 here is CASSYAYLAGGNEQYF. The CDR3 bases are TGTGCCAGCAGCTACGCCTATCTAGCGGGAGGAAACGAGCAGTACTTC.

The chain employs TRBV4-3 and TRBJ1-4; D ambiguous. The CDR3 totals 15 residues. From germline, CDR1 is LGHNA and CDR2 YSLEER. Trimming removed 0 bases from V and 4 bases from J, with 9 bases in between. In DNA, the CDR3 is TGCGCCAGCAGCCAAGATGAGGGAAGTAATGAAAAACTGTTTTTT. Translating gives CASSQDEGSNEKLFF.

This chain connects TRBV19 to TRBJ1-5; maybe TRBD1 (6 bases). CDR1 is LNHDA, CDR2 SQIVND, per germline (reference sequence). The CDR3 spans 16 residues. Trimming removed 3 bases at V and 5 bases at J, with 17 bases between. The CDR3: CASSIIQDSPYQPQHF. Here the CDR3 DNA reads TGTGCCAGTAGTATTATCCAGGACAGCCCATATCAGCCCCAGCATTTT.

The chain joins TRBV4-3 to TRBJ2-1, with 8 positions matching TRBD1. V shed 2 bases and J 0 bases; nucleotides not matched to a gene: 0. The CDR3 loop spans 15 amino acids. The germline V gene has CDR1 LGHNA and CDR2 YSLEER. The CDR3 DNA reads as TGCGCCAGCAGCCAACAGGGGGCCTCCTACAATGAGCAGTTCTTC. Amino acids: CASSQQGASYNEQFF.

The rearrangement links TRBV2 to TRBJ1-2; 11 bases agree with TRBD1. CDR1 is SNHLY and CDR2 is FYNNEI in the germline V gene. The CDR3 extends over 14 amino acids. With 5 bases clipped from V and 8 bases from J, the junction kept 7 bases outside the gene matches. The CDR3 region is CASSHGQGAEGYTF. DNA for the CDR3: TGTGCCAGCAGTCACGGACAGGGGGCTGAGGGCTACACCTTC.

This rearrangement joins TRBV4-2 to TRBJ1-4; D might be TRBD1 (5 bases). The CDR3 runs to 14 residues. CDR1 and CDR2 (germline): LGHNA, YNFKEQ. The V gene lost 4 bases and the J gene lost 8 bases, with 14 bases spanning the gap. Here the CDR3 DNA reads TGTGCCAGCAGCCCTTCGCAGGGTGGGGAAAAACTGTTTTTT. It is translated as CASSPSQGGEKLFF.

This chain connects TRBV7-9 to TRBJ2-2; weak D call: TRBD2 (6 bases). The CDR3 consists of 19 residues. Germline V gene sequence: CDR1 SEHNR, CDR2 FQNEAQ (reference sequence). V was cut by 6 bases and J by 0 bases, with 23 bases left in between. CDR3 in DNA: TGTGCCAGCAGGGGGGGAGTGATCGCAAGGAGACCGAACACCGGGGAGCTGTTTTTT. As protein: CASRGGVIARRPNTGELFF.

The rearrangement uses TRBV2 and TRBJ2-5, with 10 bases matching TRBD1. The CDR3 consists of 14 residues. The V gene's germline CDR1 is SNHLY and CDR2 FYNNEI. The V and J ends lost 7 bases and 4 bases, in that order; junction bases with no gene match: 6. In nucleotides, the CDR3 is TGTGCCAGCACCGCCGGGACAGGGGCAGAGACCCAGTACTTC. It specifies CASTAGTGAETQYF.